This T cell receptor beta chain was profiled in a study of T cell responses to AZD1222 COVID-19 vaccine. The CDR3 totals 16 residues. Looked up from germline, CDR1 is MNHNS and CDR2 is SASEGT. Trimming shortened V by 0 bases and J by 10 bases, and 16 bases separated the two germline ends. Study findings and constraints: Just six AZD1222 recipients were seropositive at baseline. A rise in Spike-specific TCR breadth and depth followed two AZD1222 doses.

Profiled with immunoSEQ multiplex PCR; TCRdb holds only in-frame clones, not every one. The table includes about 190,000 clones, about 90% detected once. To note about this clone: Its antigen is unknown.

The sequence came from an adult in good health. The sample in question was peripheral blood, obtained on day 0 of MenACWY control vaccination. The chain joins TRBV6-1 to TRBJ1-6, with D possibly TRBD1 on 6 matching bases. The CDR3 reads CASSEAGTRGSSPLHF. The CDR3 DNA follows: TGTGCCAGCAGTGAAGCCGGAACAAGGGGGTCCTCACCCCTCCACTTT.